This record looks at one TCR beta chain sequence and its context. Antigen specificity is unknown. The sample comes from a study of OX40 agonist ivuxolimab in advanced cancers. Overall study context: Each dose-escalation patient presented with hepatocellular carcinoma, melanoma, renal cell or head and neck cancer. The group had a mean age of roughly 56 years, ranged from 23 to 79, and was 82.7% male. Broader study findings: At 0.1 to 3.0 mg/kg and by week 6, CD4+ and CD8+ T cells in the blood had expanded clonally.

Sequencing was performed with immunoSEQ multiplex PCR; in TCRdb, only in-frame clones are kept and a portion is missing. The sample has 80,000 to 90,000 clones, about 88% seen once. Trimming removed 4 bases from V and 4 bases from J; junction bases left unmatched: 10. The CDR3 extends over 16 amino acids. The V gene's germline CDR1 is SGHAT and CDR2 FQDESV (reference sequence). This chain links TRBV11-1 with TRBJ2-1; 7 nucleotides align to TRBD1. The input for sequencing was CD4+ or CD8+ T cells sorted from blood, taken in a trial of the OX40 agonist ivuxolimab. The clonotype comes from an adult with an advanced solid tumor such as melanoma, head and neck, liver or kidney cancer. The CDR3 spells CASSSKSRDRYNEQFF. The CDR3 DNA sequence: TGTGCCAGCAGCTCTAAAAGCAGGGACAGATACAATGAGCAGTTCTTC.